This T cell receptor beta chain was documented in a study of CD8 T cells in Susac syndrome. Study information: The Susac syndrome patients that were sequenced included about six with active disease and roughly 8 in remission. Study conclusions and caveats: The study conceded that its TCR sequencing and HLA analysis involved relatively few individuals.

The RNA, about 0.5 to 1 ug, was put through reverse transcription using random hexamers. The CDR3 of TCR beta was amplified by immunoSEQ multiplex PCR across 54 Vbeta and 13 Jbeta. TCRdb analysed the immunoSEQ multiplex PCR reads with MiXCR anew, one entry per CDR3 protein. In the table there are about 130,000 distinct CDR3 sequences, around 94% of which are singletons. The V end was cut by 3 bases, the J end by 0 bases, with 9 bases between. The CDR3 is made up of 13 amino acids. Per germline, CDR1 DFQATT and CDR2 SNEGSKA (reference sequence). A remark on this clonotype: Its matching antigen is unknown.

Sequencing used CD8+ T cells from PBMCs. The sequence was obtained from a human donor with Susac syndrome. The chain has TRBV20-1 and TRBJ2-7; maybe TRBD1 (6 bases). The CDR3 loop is CSARAGVSYEQYF. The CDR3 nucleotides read TGCAGTGCTAGGGCAGGGGTCTCCTACGAGCAGTACTTC.